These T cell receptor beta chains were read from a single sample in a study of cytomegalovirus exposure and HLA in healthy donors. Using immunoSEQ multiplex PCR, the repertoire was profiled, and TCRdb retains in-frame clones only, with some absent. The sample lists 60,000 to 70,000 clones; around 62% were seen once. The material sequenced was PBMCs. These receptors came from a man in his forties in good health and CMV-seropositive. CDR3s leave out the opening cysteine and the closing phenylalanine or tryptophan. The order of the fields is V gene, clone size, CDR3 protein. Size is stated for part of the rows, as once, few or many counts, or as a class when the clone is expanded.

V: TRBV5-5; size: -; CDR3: ASTQATGGFAEAF
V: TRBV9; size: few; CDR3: ASSVDGGTEAF
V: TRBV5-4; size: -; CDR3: ASSIESGVGGELF
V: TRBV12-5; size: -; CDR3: ASGLHAGGGQPQH
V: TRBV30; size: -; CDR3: AWSVGRGTYEQY
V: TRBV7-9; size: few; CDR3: ASSLDPRQNSGANVLT
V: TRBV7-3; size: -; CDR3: ASSPRSQRGANEQF
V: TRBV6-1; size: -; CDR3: ASSHPRGTEAF
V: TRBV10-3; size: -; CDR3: AISEYAGTGGRNEQF
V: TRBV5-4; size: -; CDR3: ASSWTGDEQY
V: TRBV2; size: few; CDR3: ASSPSNNIQY
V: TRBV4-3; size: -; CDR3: ASSQKAAGANYGYT
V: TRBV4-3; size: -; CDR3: ASSLGGATEAF
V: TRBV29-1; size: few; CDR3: SVEIGGQGARYEQF
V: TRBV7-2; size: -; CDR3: ASSLAPQTGDETQY
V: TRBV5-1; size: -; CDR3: ASSGSKLAGGRSNEQF
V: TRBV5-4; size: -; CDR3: ASSLIMRGKDTQY
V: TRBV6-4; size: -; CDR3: ASSERGSTDTQY
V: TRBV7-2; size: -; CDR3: ASSLLLAGVYV
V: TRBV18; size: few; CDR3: ASSPWTGAYNEQF
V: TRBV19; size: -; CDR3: ASSRTGTGYT
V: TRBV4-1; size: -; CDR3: ASSRGDGGSYEQY
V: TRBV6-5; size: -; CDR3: ASSSPGTGNTEAF
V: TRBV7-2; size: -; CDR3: ASSLGGQGAVYGYT
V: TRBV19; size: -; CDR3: ASTKRPGTGGRGTDTQY
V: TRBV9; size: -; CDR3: ASSVDAGGGTDTQY
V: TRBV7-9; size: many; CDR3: ASSSTPWEQY
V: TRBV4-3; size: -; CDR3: ASSSRISNTGELF
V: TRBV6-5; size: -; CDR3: ASSYTLSSADTQY
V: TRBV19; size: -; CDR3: ASSLTRHPATEAF
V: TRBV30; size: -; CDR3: AWSRDRDADTQY
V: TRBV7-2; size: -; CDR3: ASSLSGYQETQY
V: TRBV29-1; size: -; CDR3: SARDRSWDGYT
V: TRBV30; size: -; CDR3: AWVSTEAF
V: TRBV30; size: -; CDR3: AAQAGRPDSPLH
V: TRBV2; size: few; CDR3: ASSDGVNQPQH
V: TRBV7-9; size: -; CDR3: ASSLSVVNTEAF
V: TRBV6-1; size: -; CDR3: ATALSGSDEQF
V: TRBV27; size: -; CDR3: ASSFASDDIQY
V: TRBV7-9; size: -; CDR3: SSSLLTDTQY
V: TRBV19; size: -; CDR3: ASTTGERVGDTQY
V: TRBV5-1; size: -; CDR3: ASSLELAGGEQF
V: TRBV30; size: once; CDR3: AWSPGGSGNTQY
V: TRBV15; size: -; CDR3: ATSRDRDRGSEQY
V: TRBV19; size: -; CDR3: ASSRMTGGYEQY
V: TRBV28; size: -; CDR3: ASSRSGIGNTGELF
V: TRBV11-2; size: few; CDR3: ASSLLGSRNTEAF
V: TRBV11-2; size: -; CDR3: ASSRGTSGRTDTQY
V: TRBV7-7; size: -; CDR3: ASSLPKTGDNPAYNSPLH
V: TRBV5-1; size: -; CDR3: ASSFLGVQETQY
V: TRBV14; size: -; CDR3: ASSQGIRSGYNEQF